Listed below are T cell receptor beta chains from one sample, sequenced in a study of cytomegalovirus exposure and HLA in healthy donors. Sequenced by immunoSEQ multiplex PCR; TCRdb stores in-frame clones only, minus some. The repertoire holds 60,000 to 75,000 clones, with approximately 81% as singletons. The specimen was PBMCs. These receptors were obtained from a woman between 25 and 40 years old in good health and CMV-seropositive. The CDR3 runs from the conserved cysteine through the conserved F or W. Each record gives: CDR3 length, D gene, J gene, V gene, clone size, CDR3 DNA, CDR3 protein. D genes are given only for firm matches. The size field is filled for only some rows; it gives once, few, many or a size class.

>14|-|TRBJ1-1|TRBV4-1|-
TGCGCCAGCAGCCGCGTTGAGGGGAACACTGAAGCTTTCTTT
CASSRVEGNTEAFF
>13|TRBD1|TRBJ1-5|TRBV29-1|-
TGCAGCGCCCAGGGGGGTAGCAATCAGCCCCAGCATTTT
CSAQGGSNQPQHF
>16|TRBD1|TRBJ1-1|TRBV14|-
TGTGCCAGCAGCCCCTTGACAGGGGTCGGGAACACTGAAGCTTTCTTT
CASSPLTGVGNTEAFF
>14|TRBD1|TRBJ2-7|TRBV30|-
TGTGCCTGGATCGGACAGGGAAACCGCTACGAGCAGTACTTC
CAWIGQGNRYEQYF
>15|-|TRBJ2-5|TRBV2|-
TGTGCCAGCAGTGACCCTCAGGGTCCCCAAGAGACCCAGTACTTC
CASSDPQGPQETQYF
>15|TRBD2|TRBJ2-7|TRBV6-1|-
TGTGCCTCCAGGAGAGGGTTAGCGGGAGGGGGAGAGCAGTACTTC
CASRRGLAGGGEQYF
>14|-|TRBJ2-7|TRBV28|once
TGTGCCAGCAGTGCGGGGTCACTCGACTACGAGCAGTACTTC
CASSAGSLDYEQYF
>11|-|TRBJ1-2|TRBV29-1|-
TGCAGCGCTAGGTCGGAGTATGGCTACACCTTC
CSARSEYGYTF
>13|-|TRBJ2-1|TRBV6-6|once
TGTGCCAGCAGTTACAGGGAGTCGGGTGAGCAGTTCTTC
CASSYRESGEQFF
>15|-|TRBJ2-1|TRBV5-1|-
TGCGCCAGCAGCTTAGGTCCCAGCGGCTACCATGAGCAGTTCTTC
CASSLGPSGYHEQFF
>16|TRBD2|TRBJ2-1|TRBV28|-
TGTGCCAGCAGTCCAACTAGCGGGAGCAAGTACAATGAGCAGTTCTTC
CASSPTSGSKYNEQFF
>15|-|TRBJ2-5|TRBV6-5|-
TGTGCCAGCAGGCAGCTACGGGGAGTAGCAGAGACCCAGTACTTC
CASRQLRGVAETQYF
>13|-|TRBJ2-7|TRBV11-3|once
TGTGCCAGCAGCGCTACCGGTGGGACAATACAGTACTTC
CASSATGGTIQYF
>16|TRBD2|TRBJ2-5|TRBV18|-
TGTGCCAGCTCACAGAAACCGGGACTAGCGAAAGAGACCCAGTACTTC
CASSQKPGLAKETQYF
>13|-|TRBJ2-4|TRBV30|-
TGTGCCTGGACCCGGGACATCAAAAACATTCAGTACTTC
CAWTRDIKNIQYF
>16|TRBD2|TRBJ2-5|TRBV4-1|-
TGCGCCAGCAGCCCCCACCTAGCGGTTGGGGGAGAGACCCAGTACTTC
CASSPHLAVGGETQYF
>13|-|TRBJ1-2|TRBV28|-
TGTGCCAGCAGCACCCAGGTACCGTTGGGCTACACCTTC
CASSTQVPLGYTF
>12|-|TRBJ2-5|TRBV7-2|few
TGTGCCAGCAGCCTCTATCAAGAGACCCAGTACTTC
CASSLYQETQYF
>15|-|TRBJ2-3|TRBV4-2|few
TGTGCCAGCAGCCAAAAAGGGACTAGCACAGATACGCAGTATTTT
CASSQKGTSTDTQYF
>16|-|TRBJ2-3|TRBV7-6|-
TGTGCCAGCAGCTTGGGGCTAGCGCAAAGCACAGATACGCAGTATTTT
CASSLGLAQSTDTQYF
>15|TRBD2|TRBJ2-3|TRBV6-6|-
TGTGCCAGCGTTCCAGGACTAGCGGGAGTTGATACGCAGTATTTT
CASVPGLAGVDTQYF
>15|TRBD1|TRBJ2-2|TRBV5-4|-
TGTGCCAGCAGCTTGGGCAGGGGGAGCTCCGGGGAGCTGTTTTTT
CASSLGRGSSGELFF
>13|TRBD1|TRBJ1-2|TRBV5-8|-
TGTGCCACCTCGGCCGGGACAGGGATCGGCTACACCTTC
CATSAGTGIGYTF
>15|TRBD1|TRBJ1-4|TRBV28|-
TGTGCCAGCAGTTTATCCGGGACAGGCCATGAAAAACTGTTTTTT
CASSLSGTGHEKLFF
>16|-|TRBJ1-5|TRBV28|few
TGTGCCAGCAGTTTAGTCTACAGGGTAGGCAATCAGCCCCAGCATTTT
CASSLVYRVGNQPQHF
>14|-|TRBJ2-7|TRBV4-3|-
TGCGCCAGCAGCCAAGGGGACTCAACCTACGAGCAGTACTTC
CASSQGDSTYEQYF
>11|-|TRBJ1-1|TRBV29-1|-
TGCAGCGTTGACCAGAACACTGAAGCTTTCTTT
CSVDQNTEAFF
>14|TRBD1|TRBJ1-5|TRBV7-2|-
TGTGCCAGCAGACTAGACAGGGGCAATCAGCCCCAGCATTTT
CASRLDRGNQPQHF
>12|TRBD1|TRBJ1-1|TRBV29-1|-
TGCAGCGCGGGACAGGGAAGCACTGAAGCTTTCTTT
CSAGQGSTEAFF
>13|TRBD2|TRBJ2-3|TRBV19|-
TGTGCCAGCCGCCTAGCGGGCACAGATACGCAGTATTTT
CASRLAGTDTQYF
>14|-|TRBJ2-3|TRBV5-1|-
TGCGCCAGCAGCTTGGCGGGAGTCACAGATACGCAGTATTTT
CASSLAGVTDTQYF
>12|-|TRBJ1-1|TRBV28|once
TGTGCCAGCACCTCTGTTGACACTGAAGCTTTCTTT
CASTSVDTEAFF
>13|-|TRBJ2-7|TRBV30|-
TGTGCCTGGAGGCGGGGCCGCCCCTACGAGCAGTACTTC
CAWRRGRPYEQYF
>13|-|TRBJ1-2|TRBV27|-
TGTGCCAGCAGTTTATCAGCGAACTATGGCTACACCTTC
CASSLSANYGYTF
>15|-|TRBJ1-4|TRBV25-1|-
TGTGCCAGCAGTGAATGGGGCCGAGTTAATGAAAAACTGTTTTTT
CASSEWGRVNEKLFF
>15|TRBD1|TRBJ2-2|TRBV7-9|-
TGTGCCAGCAGCTCCCGGGACAGCAACACCGGGGAGCTGTTTTTT
CASSSRDSNTGELFF
>18|TRBD1|TRBJ1-1|TRBV4-2|-
TGTGCCAGCAGCCAAGGTTCCGGGACAGGGTTAGGGTACACTGAAGCTTTCTTT
CASSQGSGTGLGYTEAFF
>14|-|TRBJ2-7|TRBV28|-
TGTGCCAGCAGTTCGGCAGGTCAAAGAAACGAGCAGTACTTC
CASSSAGQRNEQYF
>14|-|TRBJ2-3|TRBV5-1|-
TGCGCCAGCAGCTCAGGGAAACCCACAGATACGCAGTATTTT
CASSSGKPTDTQYF
>16|-|TRBJ1-3|TRBV6-5|few
TGTGCCAGCAGTTACTCGGGAGGGACGGGAGGAAACACCATATATTTT
CASSYSGGTGGNTIYF
>14|TRBD1|TRBJ2-2|TRBV2|few
TGTGCCAGCAGGTCCGGGACAGTGTCCGGGGAGCTGTTTTTT
CASRSGTVSGELFF
>13|-|TRBJ2-7|TRBV10-3|-
TGTGCCATCAGTGAGTTTCAGGGCTACGAGCAGTACTTC
CAISEFQGYEQYF
>13|-|TRBJ1-1|TRBV10-2|-
TGCGCCAGCAGGAGGCACCCGAACACTGAAGCTTTCTTT
CASRRHPNTEAFF
>14|TRBD1|TRBJ1-5|TRBV28|-
TGTGCCAGCAGCCGGACAGGGACTTGGCAGCCCCAGCATTTT
CASSRTGTWQPQHF
>15|TRBD2|TRBJ2-7|TRBV2|few
TGTGCCAGCAGTAGGAGCGGGATCCTCTCCTACGAGCAGTACTTC
CASSRSGILSYEQYF
>11|-|TRBJ2-7|TRBV6-6|-
TGTGCCAGCAGTTACTCCCTCGAGCAGTACTTC
CASSYSLEQYF
>13|-|TRBJ1-2|TRBV6-5|-
TGTGCCAGCAGTTACGGCTCGCCCCATGGCTACACCTTC
CASSYGSPHGYTF